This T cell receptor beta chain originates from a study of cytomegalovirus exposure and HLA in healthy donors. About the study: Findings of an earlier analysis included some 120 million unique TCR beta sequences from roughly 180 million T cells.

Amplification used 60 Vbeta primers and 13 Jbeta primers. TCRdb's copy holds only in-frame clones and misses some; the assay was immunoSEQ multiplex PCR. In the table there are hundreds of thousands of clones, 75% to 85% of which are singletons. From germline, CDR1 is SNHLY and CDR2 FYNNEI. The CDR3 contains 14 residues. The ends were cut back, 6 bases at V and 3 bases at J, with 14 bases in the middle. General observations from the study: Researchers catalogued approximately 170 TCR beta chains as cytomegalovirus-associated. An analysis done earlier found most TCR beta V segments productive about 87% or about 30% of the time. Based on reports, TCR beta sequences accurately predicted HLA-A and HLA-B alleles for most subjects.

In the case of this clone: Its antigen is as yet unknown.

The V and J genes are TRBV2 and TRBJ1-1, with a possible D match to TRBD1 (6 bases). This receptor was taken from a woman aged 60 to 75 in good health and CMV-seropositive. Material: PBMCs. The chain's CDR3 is CASSLTGLYTEAFF. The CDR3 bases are TGTGCCAGCAGCTTGACAGGTTTGTACACTGAAGCTTTCTTT.